These T cell receptor beta chains were read from a single sample in a study of T cell repertoires in cytomegalovirus infection. In TCRdb, the reads were re-called with MiXCR into one record per CDR3 protein. This sample has about 890,000 distinct CDR3 sequences, with approximately 31% found just once. No antigens are known for them. The sequences come from cultured CD8+ T cells from PBMCs, collected from culture after CMV antigen stimulation. The receptors originated from a human donor in good health (CMV status not recorded). Some clones in this sample may be carry-over from other donors' samples. Both conserved end residues are trimmed from each CDR3. Fields, in order: J gene, V gene, CDR3 protein.

>TRBJ2-3|TRBV7-8
ASFSGAGTDTQY
>TRBJ1-1|TRBV6-5
ASSSRTPGNTEAF
>TRBJ1-4|TRBV19
ASRNSGEKLF
>TRBJ2-1|TRBV7-9
ASRAGVEQF
>TRBJ2-1|TRBV29-1
SVRRGGGTYNEQF
>TRBJ1-5|TRBV20-1
SARTGYSNQPQH
>TRBJ1-3|TRBV5-1
ASSTMGDSGNTIY
>TRBJ2-1|TRBV12-3/TRBV12-4
ASSLSGYSCNEQF
>TRBJ2-1|TRBV12-3/TRBV12-4
ASGVAGDYNEQF
>TRBJ2-7|TRBV6-6
ASSYSIRDEQY
>TRBJ2-1|TRBV27
ASSLTLDRVFYNEQF
>TRBJ1-4|TRBV12-3/TRBV12-4
ASSSGQGNEKLF
>TRBJ2-1|TRBV28
ASSLYRTTEQF
>TRBJ2-1|TRBV24-1
ATSDFGDEQF
>TRBJ1-4|TRBV6-1
ASTSWTGRREKLF
>TRBJ1-1|TRBV9
ASSMTPRTEAF
>TRBJ1-6|TRBV7-6
ASSTAGNSPLH
>TRBJ2-1|TRBV19
ASSIDSSGVLWNEQF
>TRBJ1-2|TRBV5-4
ASSLGRGDYGYT
>TRBJ2-3|TRBV27
ASSLKGVPSTDTQY